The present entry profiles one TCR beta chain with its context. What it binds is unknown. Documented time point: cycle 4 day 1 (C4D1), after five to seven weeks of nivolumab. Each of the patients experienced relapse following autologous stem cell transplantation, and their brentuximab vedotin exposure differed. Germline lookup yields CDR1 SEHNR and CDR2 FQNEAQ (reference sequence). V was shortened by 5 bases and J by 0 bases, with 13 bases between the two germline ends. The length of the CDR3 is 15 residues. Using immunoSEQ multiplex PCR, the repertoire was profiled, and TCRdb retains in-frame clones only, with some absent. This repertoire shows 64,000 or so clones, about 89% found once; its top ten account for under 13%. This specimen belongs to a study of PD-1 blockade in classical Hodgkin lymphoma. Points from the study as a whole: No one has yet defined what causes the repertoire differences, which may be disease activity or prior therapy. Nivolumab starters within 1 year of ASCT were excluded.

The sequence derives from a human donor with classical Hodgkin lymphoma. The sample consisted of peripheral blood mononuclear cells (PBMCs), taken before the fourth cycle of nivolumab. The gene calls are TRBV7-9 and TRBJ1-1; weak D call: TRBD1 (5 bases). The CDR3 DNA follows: TGTGCCAGCAGCCGACCCGCAGGGCTGAACACTGAAGCTTTCTTT. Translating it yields CASSRPAGLNTEAFF.